Shown below are 14 T cell receptor beta chains from a single sample sequenced in a study of blood T cell repertoires in COVID-19. Assay used: immunoSEQ multiplex PCR; TCRdb lists only in-frame clones, some missing. The sample consists of 100,000 or so clones, 65% to 90% of them appearing once. Sequences were obtained from peripheral blood. The receptors come from a man between 60 and 75 years old with acute or convalescent COVID-19.

The table lists this clone with a count of one. This chain uses TRBV6-2 or TRBV6-3 with TRBJ2-7, with a possible D match to TRBD1 (5 bases). Trimming left V 2 bases short and J 3 bases short, with 8 bases between. Germline V gene lookup returns CDR1 MNHEY and CDR2 SVGEGT. There are 13 residues in the CDR3. CDR3 DNA: TGTGCCAGCAGTTACCGACAGATCTACGAGCAGTACTTC. This encodes CASSYRQIYEQYF.

A few counts support this clone. The V gene is TRBV10-3, the J gene TRBJ2-7, with a possible D match to TRBD1 (6 bases). The CDR3 length is 12 residues. The V gene lost 7 bases and the J gene lost 1 base, with 8 bases spanning the gap. From germline, CDR1 is ENHRY and CDR2 SYGVKD. CDR3 DNA: TGTGCCATCATGGGGACATCCTACGAGCAGTACTTC. Translating gives CAIMGTSYEQYF.

V and J are TRBV19 and TRBJ2-4, with TRBD1 as a possible D gene (6 bases). V was pared by 3 bases and J by 7 bases, with 13 bases between. The CDR3 extends over 14 amino acids. CDR1 is LNHDA, CDR2 SQIVND, per germline (reference sequence). CDR3 nucleotide sequence: TGTGCCAGTAGTATCGGGGACATGGGCAACATTCAGTACTTC. This codes for CASSIGDMGNIQYF.

This chain uses TRBV7-9 with TRBJ2-3; D is perhaps TRBD2 (7 bases). Trimming took off 1 base at V and 6 bases at J, with 11 bases between the two ends. This CDR3 is built from 14 residues. Germline values: CDR1 SEHNR, CDR2 FQNEAQ (reference sequence). The CDR3: CASSLDREGDTQYF. CDR3 DNA: TGTGCCAGCAGCTTAGACAGGGAGGGTGATACGCAGTATTTT.

The CDR3: CASMDTWDSYEQYF. The DNA for the CDR3 is TGTGCCAGCATGGACACATGGGACTCCTACGAGCAGTACTTC. The rearrangement links TRBV6-5 to TRBJ2-7, with D perhaps TRBD1 (5 bases). Germline assignment: CDR1 MNHEY and CDR2 SVGAGI. The CDR3 has 14 residues. V lost 7 bases to trimming and J lost 0 bases, with 13 bases between them.

The rearrangement uses TRBV9 and TRBJ2-7, with 7 bases fitting TRBD1. The germline V gene has CDR1 SGDLS and CDR2 YYNGEE. The CDR3 runs to 14 residues. V dropped 4 bases and J dropped 6; count of bases not matched to a gene: 10. CDR3 in DNA: TGTGCCAGCAGCATAGACAGGGTTGGAGGCGAGCAGTACTTC. Translation gives CASSIDRVGGEQYF.

V is TRBV5-1 and J is TRBJ2-1; 8 bases fit TRBD1. V trimming: 7 bases; J trimming: 5 bases; junction bases outside the gene matches: 14. This CDR3 is 16 amino acids long. Germline assignment: CDR1 SGHRS and CDR2 YFSETQ. The CDR3 nucleotides are TGCGCCAGCGCCCCCCGGGACAGGCTACGAAACAATGAGCAGTTCTTC. Encoded protein: CASAPRDRLRNNEQFF.

V gene TRBV6-5 combines with J gene TRBJ1-1; 7 nucleotides line up with TRBD1. CDR1 and CDR2 from the germline V gene are MNHEY and SVGAGI. CDR3 size: 15 residues. Trimming took 2 bases from V and 1 from J; bases not matched to a gene: 4. CDR3: CASSYGTAGNTEAFF. The CDR3 nucleotides read TGTGCCAGCAGTTACGGGACAGCCGGGAACACTGAAGCTTTCTTT.

This chain uses TRBV5-1 with TRBJ2-3; D is possibly TRBD2 (5 bases). V lost 1 base and J 3 bases, leaving 12 bases between the germline ends. Germline V CDR1 and CDR2: SGHRS, YFSETQ. The CDR3 has 15 amino acids. CDR3 coding DNA: TGCGCCAGCAGCTTGTTCGTTACGGGGACAGATACGCAGTATTTT. Protein product: CASSLFVTGTDTQYF.

The chain links TRBV5-5 to TRBJ2-2; D is undetermined. The CDR3 has 14 residues. Looked up from germline, CDR1 is SGHKS and CDR2 is YYEKEE (reference sequence). The V end was cut by 2 bases, the J end by 0 bases, with 5 bases between. The CDR3 loop reads CASSFGANTGELFF. The DNA of the CDR3 is TGTGCCAGCAGCTTCGGAGCGAACACCGGGGAGCTGTTTTTT.

The gene calls are TRBV30 and TRBJ1-3, with D possibly being TRBD1 (6 bases). The CDR3 sequence is 13 residues long. Germline loops: CDR1 GTSNPN, CDR2 SVGIG (reference sequence). Trimming took off 4 bases at V and 4 bases at J, with 11 bases between the two ends. The CDR3 is CAWTTGTGNTIYF. CDR3 bases: TGTGCCTGGACCACCGGGACAGGAAACACCATATATTTT.

The chain carries TRBV5-1 and TRBJ2-3; 8 bases are shared with TRBD1. V shed 4 bases and J 1 base; nucleotides not matched to a gene: 11. The CDR3 is 17 residues long. Germline V gene data show CDR1 as SGHRS and CDR2 as YFSETQ. CDR3 nucleotide sequence: TGCGCCAGCAGCCCGCAGGTGACAGGGGTGGGCACAGATACGCAGTATTTT. This gives the protein CASSPQVTGVGTDTQYF.

J is TRBJ2-7 and V is TRBV27; 7 positions match TRBD2. Losses at the gene ends were 5 bases for V and 6 bases for J; bases not matched to a gene: 13. This CDR3 has 15 amino acids. Germline CDR1 and CDR2: MNHEY and SMNVEV (reference sequence). CDR3 in amino acids: CASSAVIAGRAEQYF. The DNA for the CDR3 is TGTGCCAGCAGTGCCGTGATCGCGGGGAGGGCCGAGCAGTACTTC.

The chain couples TRBV29-1 to TRBJ2-2; 8 bases are a match to TRBD2. There are 16 residues in the CDR3. CDR1 and CDR2 from the germline V gene are SQVTM and ANQGSEA. The V segment lost 6 bases and the J segment 6 bases; nucleotides outside the gene matches: 15. The CDR3 coding sequence is TGCAGCGTGCACCTAGGGGGAGGCGGGGGGTCCGGGGAGCTGTTTTTT. Its protein is CSVHLGGGGGSGELFF.